The 21 T cell receptor beta chains in this list originate from one sample, sequenced in a study of tumor-infiltrating lymphocytes in localized non-small cell lung cancer. Here immunoSEQ multiplex PCR was the method, and the copy in TCRdb shows in-frame clones only, minus some. Among approximately 13,000 clones listed, 79% were seen once. The material sequenced was lung tumor tissue. These receptors were taken from a human donor with non-small cell lung cancer.

In nucleotides, the CDR3 is TGTGCCAGAAGCCAGCGAGGTGAGGTTAGGGATTCACCCCTCCACTTT. Translated: CARSQRGEVRDSPLHF. The rearrangement links TRBV5-3 to TRBJ1-6; unclear D gene. Being an ORF, TRBV5-3 has a function that is uncertain. This CDR3 is built from 16 residues. With 4 bases removed from V and 8 bases from J, the gap between germline ends came to 19 bases.

The V call is TRBV9, the J call TRBJ1-1; D gene ambiguous. The CDR3 contains 13 residues. Trimming left V 1 base short and J 1 base short, with 5 bases between. CDR1 and CDR2 from the germline V gene are SGDLS and YYNGEE. CDR3 in amino acids: CASSVRPNTEAFF. Written as DNA, the CDR3 is TGTGCCAGCAGCGTACGACCGAACACTGAAGCTTTCTTT.

This CDR3 reads CASSIEGLGYGNEQFF. In DNA, the CDR3 is TGTGCCAGTAGTATTGAGGGATTGGGGTACGGGAATGAGCAGTTCTTC. The chain recombines TRBV19 with TRBJ2-1; a weak D match, TRBD2 (5 bases). The CDR3 sequence is 16 residues long. Germline CDR1 reads LNHDA; CDR2 reads SQIVND (reference sequence). The V end was cut by 3 bases, the J end by 7 bases, with 19 bases between.

The J gene is TRBJ1-5, the V gene TRBV7-8; D not certain. Trimming took 1 base from V and 4 from J, leaving 11 bases between them. This CDR3 comprises 15 residues. In germline, CDR1 is SGHVS, CDR2 FQNEAQ. The CDR3 DNA sequence: TGTGCCAGCAGCTTAGTCCGGTCAGAAAATCAGCCCCAGCATTTT. Its translation: CASSLVRSENQPQHF.

V gene TRBV7-6 combines with J gene TRBJ2-7; 7 bases match TRBD1. The ends lost 4 bases at V and 1 base at J; junction bases unmatched: 4. This CDR3 has 14 amino acids. Germline assignment: CDR1 SGHVS and CDR2 FNYEAQ. CDR3 sequence (DNA): TGTGCCAGCAGCTATCTACAGGGGTCCTACGAGCAGTACTTC. Its protein product is CASSYLQGSYEQYF.

The gene calls are TRBV7-8 and TRBJ1-2; the match to TRBD1 covers 9 bases. V was pared by 5 bases and J by 5 bases, with 3 bases of the junction left unmatched. CDR3 length: 13 amino acids. Germline-derived CDR1 and CDR2 are SGHVS and FQNEAQ. DNA of the CDR3: TGTGCCAGCAGCCCAGGGACAGGGTATGGCTACACCTTC. As protein: CASSPGTGYGYTF. The variable domain in full, with the rest retrieved from reference TRBV7-8 and TRBJ1-2, is GAGVSQSPRYKVAKRGQDVALRCDPISGHVSLFWYQQALGQGPEFLTYFQNEAQLDKSGLPSDRFFAERPEGSVSTLKIQRTQQEDSAVYLCASSPGTGYGYTFGSGTRLTVV.

The chain is built from TRBV14 and TRBJ2-2, with 7 bases that match TRBD1. This CDR3 is 16 amino acids long. Germline V CDR1 and CDR2: SGHDN, FVKESK. Unmatched junction bases numbered 6, after V lost 4 bases and J lost 1 base. CDR3 in amino acids: CASSPNRGRNTGELFF. The CDR3 region has the DNA TGTGCCAGCAGCCCCAACAGGGGCCGGAACACCGGGGAGCTGTTTTTT.

The chain joins TRBV6-6 to TRBJ1-1; maybe TRBD1 (6 bases). The CDR3 spans 15 residues. Germline CDR1 MNHNY, CDR2 SVGAGI (reference sequence). V dropped 7 bases and J dropped 1 base, with 16 bases sitting between them. The CDR3, as DNA: TGTGCCAGCACAGTCCCACAGGGAGAGAACACTGAAGCTTTCTTT. It translates to CASTVPQGENTEAFF.

This rearrangement joins TRBV10-2 to TRBJ2-2; a possible D gene is TRBD1 (5 bases). There are 15 residues in the CDR3. Germline lookup yields CDR1 WSHSY and CDR2 SAAADI. Trimming pared 6 bases from V and 5 bases from J, leaving 16 bases between. CDR3 region: CASRGQPGRTGELFF. In DNA, the CDR3 is TGCGCCAGCAGGGGGCAGCCAGGAAGAACCGGGGAGCTGTTTTTT.

The chain combines TRBV11-2 with TRBJ1-1; weak D call: TRBD1 (6 bases). Germline assignment: CDR1 SGHAT and CDR2 FQNNGV. V was clipped by 3 bases and J by 6 bases, with 11 bases between them. The length of the CDR3 is 13 residues. This CDR3 reads CASSLGNRAEAFF. In DNA form, the CDR3 reads TGTGCCAGCAGCTTGGGTAACAGGGCTGAAGCTTTCTTT.

The V and J genes are TRBV5-8 and TRBJ1-2, with no clear D. Trimming stripped 0 bases from V and 3 bases from J, with 12 bases between. Germline V gene lookup returns CDR1 SGHTS and CDR2 YDEGEE. The CDR3 extends over 15 amino acids. The CDR3 loop is CASSLDGLTDYGYTF. The CDR3 coding sequence is TGTGCCAGCAGCTTGGACGGGTTGACGGACTATGGCTACACCTTC.

In its sample, this clone was seen a few times. V is TRBV6-4 and J is TRBJ1-2; D may be TRBD1 (5 bases). V lost 6 bases, J lost 4 bases, and 15 bases lay in between. The CDR3 sequence is 14 residues long. Germline CDR1 and CDR2: MRHNA and SNTAGT. CDR3 bases: TGTGCCAGCAGCGCGGGGGAGGGGACCTATGGCTACACCTTC. It is translated as CASSAGEGTYGYTF.

The genes are TRBV6-6 and TRBJ2-7, with 8 bases aligning to TRBD2. V dropped 5 bases and J dropped 9; count of bases not matched to a gene: 12. Germline CDR1 reads MNHNY; CDR2 reads SVGAGI (reference sequence). The CDR3 length is 14 residues. The CDR3 spells CASSKGLDLGGQYF. CDR3 bases: TGTGCCAGCAGTAAGGGACTAGACCTCGGGGGGCAGTACTTC.

This clone was recorded a few times. The gene calls are TRBV14 and TRBJ1-2; the D is unclear. The V end lost 2 bases, the J end lost 8 bases, and 12 bases lay between the germline ends. Germline assignment: CDR1 SGHDN and CDR2 FVKESK. This CDR3 region has 13 residues. CDR3 DNA sequence: TGTGCCAGCAGCCAAAGGTCGTCCGCGGGCTACACCTTC. The encoded protein is CASSQRSSAGYTF.

The J gene is TRBJ2-1, the V gene TRBV5-1; 10 bases line up with TRBD2. The CDR3 consists of 16 residues. Germline lookup yields CDR1 SGHRS and CDR2 YFSETQ. Germline trimming cut 1 base from V and 7 bases from J; bases unmatched to any gene: 8. CDR3 sequence: CASSLRASGSANEQFF. The CDR3 DNA is TGCGCCAGCAGCTTGAGGGCTAGCGGGAGTGCGAATGAGCAGTTCTTC.

The chain is built from TRBV5-4 and TRBJ1-2; maybe TRBD1 (5 bases). The length of the CDR3 is 16 residues. The germline gives CDR1 SGHNT, CDR2 YYREEE (reference sequence). Trimming took 6 bases from V and 3 from J, leaving 21 bases between them. The CDR3 nucleotides are TGTGCCAGCACCTCCCCCGGTACGGGAGGGGACTATGGCTACACCTTC. Its translation: CASTSPGTGGDYGYTF.

V gene TRBV7-8 combines with J gene TRBJ2-7, with 9 bases aligning to TRBD2. Trimming at V came to 1 base and at J to 3 bases, leaving 7 bases not matched to a gene. Germline V gives CDR1 SGHVS, CDR2 FQNEAQ. CDR3 length: 16 residues. The CDR3 loop is CASSLGLAGLNYEQYF. CDR3 nucleotide sequence: TGTGCCAGCAGCTTAGGCCTAGCGGGACTCAACTACGAGCAGTACTTC.

V and J are TRBV6-5 and TRBJ1-4; TRBD1 matches 8 bases. CDR3 length: 15 residues. The germline gives CDR1 MNHEY, CDR2 SVGAGI. V gave up 6 bases and J gave up 0 bases; unmatched junction bases: 3. The CDR3 reads CASRGTGSTNEKLFF. In nucleotides, the CDR3 is TGTGCCAGCAGGGGGACAGGTTCAACTAATGAAAAACTGTTTTTT.

The J gene is TRBJ2-7, the V gene TRBV4-3; 8 bases agree with TRBD2. CDR3 length equals 16 residues. J was trimmed by 0 bases and V by 1 base; bases with no gene match: 5. Germline-derived CDR1 and CDR2 are LGHNA and YSLEER. For the CDR3, the DNA is TGCGCCAGCAGCCAAGCCGGGACTAGGGGCTCCTACGAGCAGTACTTC. The encoded protein is CASSQAGTRGSYEQYF.

The chain employs TRBV5-1 and TRBJ1-1; weak D call: TRBD1 (5 bases). Trimming pared 2 bases from V and 11 bases from J, leaving 19 bases between. Germline-derived CDR1 and CDR2 are SGHRS and YFSETQ. The length of the CDR3 is 14 residues. The CDR3 sequence: CASSFTNVGGGAFF. CDR3 nucleotide sequence: TGCGCCAGCAGCTTTACCAATGTGGGGGGTGGTGCTTTCTTT.

CDR3 DNA: TGCAGCGTTGAAGCTCAGTTGAACACTGAAGCTTTCTTT. Encoded protein: CSVEAQLNTEAFF. The V call is TRBV29-1, the J call TRBJ1-1; D unresolved. Germline V CDR1 and CDR2: SQVTM, ANQGSEA. The CDR3 sequence is 13 residues long. Trimming shortened V by 1 base and J by 0 bases, and 6 bases separated the two germline ends.